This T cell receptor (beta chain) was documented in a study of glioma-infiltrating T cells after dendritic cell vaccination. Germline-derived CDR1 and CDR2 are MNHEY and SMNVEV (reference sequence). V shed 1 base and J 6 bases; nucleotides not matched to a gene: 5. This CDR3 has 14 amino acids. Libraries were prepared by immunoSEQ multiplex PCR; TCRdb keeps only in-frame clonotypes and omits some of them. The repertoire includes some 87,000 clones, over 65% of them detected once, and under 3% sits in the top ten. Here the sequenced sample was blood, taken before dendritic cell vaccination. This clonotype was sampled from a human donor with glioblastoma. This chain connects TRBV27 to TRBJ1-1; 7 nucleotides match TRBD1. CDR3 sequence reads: CASSLLGQGAEAFF. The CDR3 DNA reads TGTGCCAGCAGTTTATTGGGCCAGGGGGCTGAAGCTTTCTTT.